Sequencing of this T cell receptor (beta chain) was carried out in a study of metastatic and nonmetastatic thyroid tumors. At the level of the study: Both malignant and benign thyroid patients supplied peripheral blood and tumor or nodule tissue samples, across which the repertoires of these patients were then compared.

In the original processing: Differences in CDR3 between clinicopathological groups were drawn on to build a classifier intended to discriminate distant-metastatic papillary thyroid cancer patients. From the PCR reads, TCRdb re-called clones with MiXCR. TCRdb, not the original authors, processed these V and J calls. The repertoire has about 43,000 clones, around 3.1% of them found once; the top ten carry 10%. Study outcomes and limitations: It was reported that TCR beta diversity was significantly higher in malignant thyroid tumors than benign nodules, in blood and tumor.

No treatment had been given to any patient before thyroid surgery. This clone was detected ten times or more. The antigen remains unidentified. This sequence was found in a female donor with papillary thyroid cancer or a benign thyroid nodule (not recorded which). Some clones in this sample may be carry-over from other donors' samples. Sequenced sample: blood.

As DNA, the CDR3 is TGTGCCAGCAGTTCCGGGACAGTTTATTCACCCCTCCACTTT. Translating it yields CASSSGTVYSPLHF. The genes are TRBV27 and TRBJ1-6, with 7 bases matching TRBD1. Germline V lookup: CDR1 MNHEY, CDR2 SMNVEV (reference sequence). The CDR3 totals 14 residues. J gave up 8 bases and V 4 bases, and 5 bases lay outside the gene matches.